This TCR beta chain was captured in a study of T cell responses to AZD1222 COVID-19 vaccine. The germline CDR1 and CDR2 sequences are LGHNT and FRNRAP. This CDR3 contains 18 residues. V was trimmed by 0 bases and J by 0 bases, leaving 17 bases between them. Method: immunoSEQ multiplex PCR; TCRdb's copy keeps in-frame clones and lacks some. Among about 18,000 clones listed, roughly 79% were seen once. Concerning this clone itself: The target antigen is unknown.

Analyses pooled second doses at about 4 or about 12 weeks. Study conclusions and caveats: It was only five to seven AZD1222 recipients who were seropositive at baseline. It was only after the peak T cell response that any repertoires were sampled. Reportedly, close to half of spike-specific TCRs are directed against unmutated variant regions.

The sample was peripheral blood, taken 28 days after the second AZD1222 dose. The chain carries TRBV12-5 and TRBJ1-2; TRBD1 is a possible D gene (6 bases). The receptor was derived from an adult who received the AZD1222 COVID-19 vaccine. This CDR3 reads CASGLVPFRQETNYGYTF. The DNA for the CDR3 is TGTGCTAGTGGTTTGGTACCCTTCAGACAGGAGACTAACTATGGCTACACCTTC.